Below are 6 T cell receptor beta chains sequenced from a single sample in a study of metastatic and nonmetastatic thyroid tumors. TCRdb reprocessed the PCR reads via MiXCR. This table holds fewer than 40,000 clones, 15% found once. All patients were untreated before thyroid surgery. Specimen: blood. The receptor set was obtained from a male donor with papillary thyroid cancer or a benign thyroid nodule (not recorded which). Some clones in this sample may be carry-over from other donors' samples.

This clone has at least ten counts. This rearrangement joins TRBV10-2 to TRBJ1-5; TRBD1 aligns across 9 bases. In germline, CDR1 is WSHSY, CDR2 SAAADI. The CDR3 is 13 residues long. The J segment lost 5 bases and the V segment lost 6 bases, leaving 2 bases of the junction unmatched. The DNA of the CDR3 is TGCGCCAGCAGGGGACAGGGTGATCAGCCCCAGCATTTT. It codes for CASRGQGDQPQHF.

As regards this clone: A much larger clone is a single base away; this may be a read error. This sequence joins TRBV7-9 and TRBJ2-5, with 7 bases matching TRBD1. V lost 4 bases and J lost 3; bases outside the gene matches: 8. CDR1 is SEHNR, CDR2 FQNEAQ, per germline (reference sequence). The CDR3 has 15 amino acids. CDR3 bases: TGTGCCAGCAGCTCCACGGACAGGTGCAAAGAGACCCAGTACTTC. Its translation is CASSSTDRCKETQYF.

This clone was detected ten times or more. The chain employs TRBV20-1 and TRBJ2-1, with TRBD2 matching over 12 bases. CDR1 DFQATT and CDR2 SNEGSKA come from the germline V gene (reference sequence). This CDR3 has 15 amino acids. V dropped 5 bases and J dropped 7; count of bases not matched to a gene: 9. CDR3 in amino acids: CSAEMTSGSGNEQFF. The CDR3 DNA reads TGCAGTGCTGAGATGACTAGCGGGAGTGGAAATGAGCAGTTCTTC.

This clone was observed a handful of times. The chain couples TRBV6-2 or TRBV6-3 to TRBJ2-3; 8 bases map to TRBD2. Germline values: CDR1 MNHEY, CDR2 SVGEGT. This CDR3 is built from 15 residues. V dropped 0 bases and J dropped 1; count of bases not matched to a gene: 0. CDR3 nucleotides: TGTGCCAGCAGTTACTCAGCGGGAGGCACAGATACGCAGTATTTT. As protein: CASSYSAGGTDTQYF.

The sample holds many counts of this clone. The rearrangement joins TRBV5-1 to TRBJ1-1; 7 bases align to TRBD1. This CDR3 spans 14 amino acids. The V segment lost 4 bases and the J segment 3 bases; nucleotides outside the gene matches: 6. Per germline, CDR1 SGHRS and CDR2 YFSETQ. DNA for the CDR3: TGCGCCAGCAGCCGGCGACAGGGCGACACTGAAGCTTTCTTT. Translation gives CASSRRQGDTEAFF.

The sample holds many counts of this clone. The rearrangement joins TRBV6-2 or TRBV6-3 to TRBJ2-1; D possibly uses TRBD1 or TRBD2 (6 bases each). Germline V gene data show CDR1 as MNHEY and CDR2 as SVGEGT. CDR3 length equals 17 residues. The V gene lost 5 bases and the J gene lost 0 bases, with 17 bases spanning the gap. CDR3 DNA sequence: TGTGCCAGCAGTCCCCTTCCGGGGGCAGGCTCCTACAATGAGCAGTTCTTC. Its translation is CASSPLPGAGSYNEQFF.